These 7 T cell receptor beta chains were all obtained from the same sample, sequenced in a study of CD8+ T cells in alopecia areata. The sample's treatment: oral pan-JAK inhibitor, 5-10 mg twice daily. Following RNA extraction, reverse transcription yielded cDNA that acted as the sequencing template. TCRdb's table, derived via immunoSEQ multiplex PCR, lists solely in-frame clones and lacks some. Here the sample spans around 190,000 clones, around 65% being singletons. The specimen comprised CD4+ T cells sorted from blood, sampled at week 4, from a patient treated with tofacitinib. These receptors were obtained from a human donor with alopecia areata.

V and J are TRBV29-1 and TRBJ1-1; 7 bases line up with TRBD1. The germline V gene has CDR1 SQVTM and CDR2 ANQGSEA. Losses at the gene ends were 0 bases for V and 5 bases for J; bases not matched to a gene: 3. This CDR3 spans 13 amino acids. CDR3 sequence reads: CSVEETGLTEAFF. As DNA, the CDR3 is TGCAGCGTTGAAGAGACAGGGCTGACTGAAGCTTTCTTT.

The rearrangement uses TRBV29-1 and TRBJ1-2; D is perhaps TRBD1 (5 bases). V gave up 6 bases and J gave up 2 bases, with 13 bases separating them. This CDR3 is 13 amino acids long. Germline V gives CDR1 SQVTM, CDR2 ANQGSEA. CDR3 residues: CSVGEIMNYGYTF. The CDR3 DNA follows: TGCAGCGTGGGGGAGATAATGAACTATGGCTACACCTTC.

The rearrangement links TRBV6-5 to TRBJ2-7; D may match TRBD1 or TRBD2 (5 bases each). Germline lookup yields CDR1 MNHEY and CDR2 SVGAGI. The CDR3 is made up of 15 amino acids. The V end lost 5 bases, the J end lost 3 bases, and 17 bases lay between the germline ends. The CDR3 bases are TGTGCCAGCAGTATCACCGGGACGGTTAACTACGAGCAGTACTTC. It encodes CASSITGTVNYEQYF.

In its sample, this clone was seen a few times. The chain is built from TRBV30 and TRBJ2-7, with D hard to call. The CDR3 is made up of 14 amino acids. V lost 2 bases and J lost 0, with 11 bases in between. Germline V gene data show CDR1 as GTSNPN and CDR2 as SVGIG (reference sequence). DNA for the CDR3: TGTGCCTGGAGTTTCGGTTCCAGCTCCTACGAGCAGTACTTC. Its protein product is CAWSFGSSSYEQYF.

The V and J genes are TRBV7-9 and TRBJ2-7; no clear D. V lost 4 bases and J lost 6, with 16 bases in between. Looked up from germline, CDR1 is SEHNR and CDR2 is FQNEAQ (reference sequence). The CDR3 runs 14 residues. The CDR3 protein is CASSSRGSSVEQYF. The CDR3 coding sequence is TGTGCCAGCAGCTCTCGAGGAAGTTCTGTCGAGCAGTACTTC. Looking up the rest from reference TRBV7-9 and TRBJ2-7 gives the full variable domain: DTGVSQNPRHKITKRGQNVTFRCDPISEHNRLYWYRQTLGQGPEFLTYFQNEAQLEKSRLLSDRFSAERPKGSFSTLEIQRTEQGDSAMYLCASSSRGSSVEQYFGPGTRLTVT.

The V call is TRBV20-1, the J call TRBJ2-3; no clear D. The CDR3 spans 11 residues. V was pared by 3 bases and J by 13 bases, with 14 bases between. The germline CDR1 and CDR2 sequences are DFQATT and SNEGSKA (reference sequence). The CDR3: CSASPVDKEYF. CDR3 coding DNA: TGCAGTGCTAGTCCGGTAGATAAGGAGTATTTT.

The chain combines TRBV4-2 with TRBJ1-6; D might be TRBD1 (5 bases). Germline assignment: CDR1 LGHNA and CDR2 YNFKEQ. V lost 0 bases to trimming and J lost 7 bases, with 16 bases between them. The length of the CDR3 is 17 residues. The CDR3 DNA follows: TGTGCCAGCAGCCAAGAGGCGACGGGACTCCTGAATTCACCCCTCCACTTT. This codes for CASSQEATGLLNSPLHF.